The present T cell receptor beta chain was sequenced within a study of blood T cell repertoires in COVID-19. Some clones are missing from TCRdb's copy, which holds only in-frame ones; the method was immunoSEQ multiplex PCR. This sample yields a few hundred thousand clones, of which approximately 81% are seen a single time; around 4% belongs to the top ten. This TCR was sampled from a man in his sixties with acute or convalescent COVID-19. Sequenced input: peripheral blood.

This chain's CDR3 is CASSFTGVDYGYTF. The CDR3 region has the DNA TGTGCCAGCAGCTTTACGGGGGTAGACTATGGCTACACCTTC. This chain connects TRBV5-4 to TRBJ1-2; TRBD1 might be the D (5 bases). CDR3 length equals 14 residues. Trimming took off 2 bases at V and 3 bases at J, with 11 bases between the two ends. The germline V gene has CDR1 SGHNT and CDR2 YYREEE (reference sequence).